This TCR beta chain originates from a study of T-cell memory formation after mild COVID-19. Study summary: Clustering of TCRs was largely donor specific.

On this clonotype itself: Its antigen is currently unknown.

The study, taken as a whole, reports: The main location of contracting CD4+ clones was CM and EM, and that of contracting CD8+ clones was EMRA. Memory cells collected pre-infection included some clones that later responded, suggesting cross-reactive memory joined.

Researchers used 5'RACE with constant-segment primers to make TCR alpha and TCR beta cDNA libraries that carry sample barcodes and UMIs. TCRdb used MiXCR to reprocess the 5' RACE reads, holding one entry per CDR3 protein. The sample consists of about 140,000 distinct CDR3 sequences, about 14% of them appearing once. The receptor was isolated from an adult woman who had mild COVID-19 (a few samples of this study predate the infection). Cell type and time point are not known. The specimen sequenced was PBMCs or a T cell subset sorted from them (not recorded which).

The CDR3 nucleotides read TGTGCCACCAGTGATCCAGGGGATGAGCAGTTCTTC. Amino acids: CATSDPGDEQFF. The chain employs TRBV24-1 and TRBJ2-1, with a tentative D call TRBD1 (6 bases). The CDR3 contains 12 residues. CDR1 and CDR2 from the germline V gene are KGHDR and SFDVKD. Trimming took 3 bases from V and 8 from J, leaving 7 bases between them.